This passage covers 23 T cell receptor beta chains from one sample sequenced in a study of cytotoxic CD8 clonotypes in ibrutinib-treated CLL. TCRdb keeps only in-frame clones here, not all; method: immunoSEQ multiplex PCR. The sample holds around 33,000 clones, 45% to 50% seen once. The starting material was PBMCs, obtained before ibrutinib treatment. The receptors shown here come from a human donor with chronic lymphocytic leukemia.

The rearrangement joins TRBV6-1 to TRBJ1-1, with 8 bases matching TRBD1. The ends lost 2 bases at V and 3 bases at J; junction bases unmatched: 2. This CDR3 contains 14 residues. Germline V gene sequence: CDR1 MNHNS, CDR2 SASEGT. CDR3: CASSEQGADTEAFF. In DNA, the CDR3 is TGTGCCAGCAGTGAACAGGGGGCTGACACTGAAGCTTTCTTT.

The chain is built from TRBV19 and TRBJ1-4; D unclear. Germline V gives CDR1 LNHDA, CDR2 SQIVND (reference sequence). Deletions cut 0 bases from V and 10 bases from J, with 9 bases between. The CDR3 has 13 amino acids. The CDR3 here is CASSIEGGRKLFF. CDR3 DNA: TGTGCCAGTAGTATAGAAGGAGGGAGAAAACTGTTTTTT.

V gene TRBV7-8 combines with J gene TRBJ1-2; 7 positions agree with TRBD1. J was trimmed by 8 bases and V by 5 bases; bases with no gene match: 11. The V gene's germline CDR1 is SGHVS and CDR2 FQNEAQ. The CDR3 sequence is 14 residues long. CDR3 protein: CASSATTGTKGYTF. CDR3 coding DNA: TGTGCCAGCAGCGCCACGACAGGGACGAAAGGCTACACCTTC.

The gene calls are TRBV2 and TRBJ1-6; no reliable D call. V lost 3 bases, J lost 4 bases, and 10 bases lay in between. The CDR3 has 15 amino acids. Germline CDR1 and CDR2: SNHLY and FYNNEI. The CDR3: CASSDGRRYNSPLHF. The CDR3 DNA reads TGTGCCAGCAGTGACGGGAGGCGGTATAATTCACCCCTCCACTTT.

A few counts support this clone. The chain is built from TRBV4-1 and TRBJ2-6; TRBD2 matches 9 bases. The length of the CDR3 is 20 residues. V lost 0 bases to trimming and J lost 2 bases; unmatched junction nucleotides: 11. The V gene's germline CDR1 is MGHRA and CDR2 YSYEKL. CDR3 residues: CASSQDGAGGRRAGANVLTF. The CDR3 DNA sequence: TGCGCCAGCAGCCAAGATGGGGCGGGGGGGCGCAGGGCTGGGGCCAACGTCCTGACTTTC.

The rearrangement links TRBV28 to TRBJ2-1; a possible D gene is TRBD1 (6 bases). This CDR3 is 14 amino acids long. Germline V gene data show CDR1 as MDHEN and CDR2 as SYDVKM. Trimming removed 6 bases from V and 6 bases from J, with 15 bases in between. CDR3 sequence (DNA): TGTGCCAGCAGCCCCGGACAGTCGCTCAATGAGCAGTTCTTC. Protein product: CASSPGQSLNEQFF.

The CDR3 sequence is CASSESVEGVGYYGYTF. CDR3 nucleotides: TGCGCCAGCAGTGAGTCGGTGGAAGGGGTAGGGTACTATGGCTACACCTTC. The rearrangement joins TRBV10-2 to TRBJ1-2, with a tentative D call TRBD1 (5 bases). Germline CDR1 is WSHSY and CDR2 is SAAADI. The CDR3 extends over 17 amino acids. V lost 0 bases and J lost 3, with 17 bases in between.

This clone was detected a few times. The gene calls are TRBV4-2 and TRBJ1-6; TRBD1 agrees at 8 bases. This CDR3 comprises 15 residues. After removal of 0 bases from V and 7 bases from J, the junction contained 2 bases not matched to a gene. The germline CDR1 and CDR2 sequences are LGHNA and YNFKEQ. The DNA of the CDR3 is TGTGCCAGCAGCCAAGATACAGGGGGGAATTCACCCCTCCACTTT. As protein: CASSQDTGGNSPLHF.

This clone was detected only a few times. The rearrangement uses TRBV2 and TRBJ2-3; TRBD2 aligns across 8 bases. The V segment lost 6 bases and the J segment 5 bases; nucleotides outside the gene matches: 10. The CDR3 loop spans 15 amino acids. The germline V gene encodes CDR1 SNHLY and CDR2 FYNNEI. DNA for the CDR3: TGTGCCAGCAGCCGGTCGCGGGAGGAGATAGATACGCAGTATTTT. Protein product: CASSRSREEIDTQYF.

This clone was seen a handful of times. V is TRBV18 and J is TRBJ1-1; maybe TRBD1 (6 bases). V lost 2 bases and J 4 bases, leaving 11 bases between the germline ends. This CDR3 has 14 amino acids. CDR1 and CDR2 from the germline V gene are KGHSH and LQKENI. The CDR3 protein is CASSPGGRGTEAFF. CDR3 nucleotides: TGTGCCAGCTCACCAGGGGGCCGCGGCACTGAAGCTTTCTTT.

This clone was detected a few times. The chain carries TRBV5-1 and TRBJ2-1, with D perhaps given as TRBD1 or TRBD2 (6 bases each). CDR1 SGHRS and CDR2 YFSETQ come from the germline V gene. The germline V and J ends were trimmed by 4 bases and 2 bases, with 13 bases remaining between them. The CDR3 is 15 residues long. CDR3 residues: CASSVGGDTYNEQFF. As DNA, the CDR3 is TGCGCCAGCAGCGTCGGGGGCGATACCTACAATGAGCAGTTCTTC.

This clone turned up a few times. The chain links TRBV10-3 to TRBJ2-7; D tentatively fits TRBD1 or TRBD2 (5 bases each). Germline V gives CDR1 ENHRY, CDR2 SYGVKD. V was cut by 8 bases and J by 5 bases, with 19 bases left in between. This CDR3 has 14 amino acids. In nucleotides, the CDR3 is TGTGCCATCGCCCCAGGGACGGCGATGAACGAGCAGTACTTC. It is translated as CAIAPGTAMNEQYF.

V and J are TRBV5-1 and TRBJ2-3; no firm D call. V was cut by 4 bases and J by 2 bases, with 8 bases left in between. Germline V lookup: CDR1 SGHRS, CDR2 YFSETQ. The CDR3 sequence is 13 residues long. This CDR3 reads CASSPTHTDTQYF. In DNA, the CDR3 is TGCGCCAGCAGCCCCACACACACAGATACGCAGTATTTT. Full variable domain (remainder filled in from reference TRBV5-1 and TRBJ2-3): KAGVTQTPRYLIKTRGQQVTLSCSPISGHRSVSWYQQTPGQGLQFLFEYFSETQRNKGNFPGRFSGRQFSNSRSEMNVSTLELGDSALYLCASSPTHTDTQYFGPGTRLTVL.

This clone was counted only a few times. The chain joins TRBV6-6 to TRBJ2-4, with D perhaps TRBD2 (6 bases). Germline CDR1 MNHNY, CDR2 SVGAGI (reference sequence). The V end lost 6 bases, the J end lost 0 bases, and 6 bases lay between the germline ends. The CDR3 is 13 residues long. In DNA form, the CDR3 reads TGTGCCAGCAGGGGGGGAGCCAAAAACATTCAGTACTTC. It specifies CASRGGAKNIQYF.

The chain couples TRBV9 to TRBJ2-3, with TRBD1 matching 7 bases. This CDR3 is 16 amino acids long. Germline V gene lookup returns CDR1 SGDLS and CDR2 YYNGEE. After removal of 1 base from V and 6 bases from J, the junction contained 11 bases not matched to a gene. The DNA for the CDR3 is TGTGCCAGCAGCGTACAGGCTGGGACAGAGGTCGATACGCAGTATTTT. Translated: CASSVQAGTEVDTQYF.

This clone was detected only once. The chain is built from TRBV2 and TRBJ2-5; 12 bases fit TRBD2. The trim removed 8 bases at V and 5 bases at J, leaving 6 bases unmatched. The CDR3 length is 14 residues. Per germline, CDR1 SNHLY and CDR2 FYNNEI. The CDR3 region has the DNA TGTGCCAGCGGACTAGCGGGGCCTCCGGAGACCCAGTACTTC. Amino acids: CASGLAGPPETQYF.

The V call is TRBV5-6, the J call TRBJ1-3; D gene uncertain. The CDR3 covers 14 residues. Per the germline V gene, CDR1 is SGHDT and CDR2 is YYEEEE. The V gene lost 2 bases and the J gene lost 0 bases, with 6 bases spanning the gap. The CDR3 protein is CASSFIGSGNTIYF. The CDR3 DNA is TGTGCCAGCAGCTTCATAGGCTCTGGAAACACCATATATTTT.

This chain connects TRBV9 to TRBJ1-1; tentatively, D is TRBD1 (6 bases). V lost 4 bases and J 1 base, leaving 17 bases between the germline ends. The CDR3 loop spans 16 amino acids. The germline V gene encodes CDR1 SGDLS and CDR2 YYNGEE. In nucleotides, the CDR3 is TGTGCCAGCAGCAGCCCGAGGCAGGGGAGGAACACTGAAGCTTTCTTT. Its translation is CASSSPRQGRNTEAFF.

The chain has TRBV11-2 and TRBJ1-2; TRBD1 matches 7 bases. V lost 6 bases, J lost 2 bases, and 3 bases stayed unmatched. The CDR3 extends over 13 amino acids. The germline V gene has CDR1 SGHAT and CDR2 FQNNGV. In DNA, the CDR3 is TGTGCCAGCAGTTCACAGGGGAACTATGGCTACACCTTC. It yields the protein CASSSQGNYGYTF.

A single count supports this clone. The J gene is TRBJ2-6, the V gene TRBV19; D not certain. The CDR3 sequence is 14 residues long. V was clipped by 3 bases and J by 2 bases, with 5 bases between them. Germline CDR1 LNHDA, CDR2 SQIVND (reference sequence). The CDR3 reads CASSIDTGANVLTF. In DNA, the CDR3 is TGTGCCAGTAGTATTGACACTGGGGCCAACGTCCTGACTTTC.

This clone has a single count. This rearrangement joins TRBV7-9 to TRBJ1-2; D uncertain. The CDR3 consists of 15 residues. The V gene lost 5 bases and the J gene lost 7 bases, with 20 bases spanning the gap. Germline V gene lookup returns CDR1 SEHNR and CDR2 FQNEAQ (reference sequence). The chain's CDR3 is CASSPPVRGKGGYTF. CDR3 coding DNA: TGTGCCAGCAGCCCTCCCGTTCGGGGAAAAGGTGGCTACACCTTC.

A few counts support this clone. V gene TRBV7-2 combines with J gene TRBJ1-4, with D unresolved. Per germline, CDR1 SGHTA and CDR2 FQGNSA. The germline V and J ends were trimmed by 1 base and 7 bases, with 13 bases remaining between them. The CDR3 has 15 residues. Written as DNA, the CDR3 is TGTGCCAGCAGCTTAGTCGGAAGACGTGGTGAAAAACTGTTTTTT. Translated, it gives CASSLVGRRGEKLFF.

This clone has just a few counts. The V call is TRBV19, the J call TRBJ1-2; tentative D call: TRBD1 (5 bases). Germline CDR1 and CDR2: LNHDA and SQIVND (reference sequence). This CDR3 region has 14 residues. V lost 8 bases to trimming and J lost 2 bases, with 15 bases between them. In DNA form, the CDR3 reads TGTGCCAGTGGCGGGGCACAATCAAACTATGGCTACACCTTC. Translation: CASGGAQSNYGYTF.